These 2 T cell receptor beta chains were sequenced from one sample in a study of identical twins. MiXCR was run by TCRdb on the 5' RACE reads, yielding one entry per CDR3 protein. Altogether under 250,000 distinct CDR3 sequences are present, 7.5% being singletons, with the ten largest covering around 5%. The data were also submitted as part of a second study, on yellow fever vaccine responses in identical twins.

The sequencing sample was made of CD8+ T cells sorted from blood. The source of these receptors is a woman in her late teens or twenties in good health.

This clonotype was observed a handful of times. The chain has TRBV20-1 and TRBJ2-7; 10 nucleotides agree with TRBD2. Germline CDR1 is DFQATT and CDR2 is SNEGSKA (reference sequence). The CDR3 consists of 15 residues. The V gene end was trimmed by 3 bases and the J gene end by 2 bases; junction bases not matched to a gene: 7. The chain's CDR3 is CSASYGLAETYEQYF. The CDR3 DNA reads as TGCAGTGCTAGTTACGGACTAGCGGAAACCTACGAGCAGTACTTC.

This clonotype has only a few counts. The chain uses TRBV6-5 and TRBJ2-2, with D perhaps assigned TRBD1 or TRBD2 (6 bases each). V was shortened by 1 base and J by 3 bases, with 12 bases between the two germline ends. This CDR3 comprises 16 residues. The V gene's germline CDR1 is MNHEY and CDR2 SVGAGI. The CDR3 bases are TGTGCCAGCAGTTACTTTAGGGGGGCGGACACCGGGGAGCTGTTTTTT. Translating it yields CASSYFRGADTGELFF.